This T cell receptor beta chain stems from a study of cytomegalovirus exposure and HLA in healthy donors. About the research overall: Most donors, more than 80% of 398 genotyped, fell in the Caucasian-associated ancestry cluster. Overall study results and limits: Fewer N-insertions (relative to the roughly 720-donor mean) were reportedly seen in an Asian-associated ancestry cluster in a later analysis. Sequencing artifact likely explains a cluster of highly shared sequence variants. The classifier reportedly diagnosed cytomegalovirus status with high specificity and sensitivity.

Trimming cost V 7 bases and J 3 bases, with 10 bases left between them. Germline V CDR1 and CDR2: SNHLY, FYNNEI. The CDR3 has 12 residues. The study ran its PCR with 60 Vbeta and 13 Jbeta primers. TCRdb's copy holds only in-frame clones and misses some; the assay was immunoSEQ multiplex PCR. The sample contains about 130,000 clones, more than 65% of which appear only once. This clone was detected only a few times. Its antigen is not known. This TCR was recovered from a woman in her forties in good health and CMV-seropositive. The rearrangement joins TRBV2 to TRBJ2-7, with a possible D match to TRBD2 (6 bases). Input material: PBMCs. The CDR3 sequence: CASKEGVYEQYF. The CDR3 region has the DNA TGTGCCAGCAAGGAGGGTGTCTACGAGCAGTACTTC.